The 3 T cell receptor beta chains presented below share a single source sample, sequenced in a study of blood T cell repertoires in COVID-19. Sequencing was performed with immunoSEQ multiplex PCR; in TCRdb, only in-frame clones are kept and a portion is missing. The profile shows about 400,000 clones, roughly 88% of them singletons. Sample: PBMCs or T cells enriched from blood (not recorded which). The receptors were gathered from a woman aged 30 to 39 with acute COVID-19.

The chain carries TRBV5-6 and TRBJ2-3; 13 bases align to TRBD2. The trim removed 2 bases at V and 6 bases at J, leaving 3 bases unmatched. The CDR3 covers 15 residues. Germline CDR1 and CDR2: SGHDT and YYEEEE. The CDR3 bases are TGTGCCAGCAGCTTAACTAGCGGGGGGGTTGATACGCAGTATTTT. It translates to CASSLTSGGVDTQYF.

The rearrangement links TRBV24-1 to TRBJ2-3; maybe TRBD1 (8 bases). CDR1 and CDR2 from the germline V gene are KGHDR and SFDVKD. The CDR3 length is 16 residues. V shed 4 bases and J shed 4 bases, with 17 bases lying between them. In nucleotides, the CDR3 is TGTGCCACCAGTGAACATGGACAGGGAGGGGCAGATACGCAGTATTTT. Amino acids: CATSEHGQGGADTQYF.

Points on this clone: The same CDR3 arises from other DNA sequences in this sample as well. The chain recombines TRBV9 with TRBJ2-1; TRBD2 is a possible D gene (6 bases). Trimming left V 0 bases short and J 6 bases short, with 7 bases between. The CDR3 has 13 residues. Per germline, CDR1 SGDLS and CDR2 YYNGEE. The chain's CDR3 is CASSVGGGNEQFF. CDR3 nucleotides: TGTGCCAGCAGCGTAGGGGGAGGCAATGAGCAGTTCTTC.